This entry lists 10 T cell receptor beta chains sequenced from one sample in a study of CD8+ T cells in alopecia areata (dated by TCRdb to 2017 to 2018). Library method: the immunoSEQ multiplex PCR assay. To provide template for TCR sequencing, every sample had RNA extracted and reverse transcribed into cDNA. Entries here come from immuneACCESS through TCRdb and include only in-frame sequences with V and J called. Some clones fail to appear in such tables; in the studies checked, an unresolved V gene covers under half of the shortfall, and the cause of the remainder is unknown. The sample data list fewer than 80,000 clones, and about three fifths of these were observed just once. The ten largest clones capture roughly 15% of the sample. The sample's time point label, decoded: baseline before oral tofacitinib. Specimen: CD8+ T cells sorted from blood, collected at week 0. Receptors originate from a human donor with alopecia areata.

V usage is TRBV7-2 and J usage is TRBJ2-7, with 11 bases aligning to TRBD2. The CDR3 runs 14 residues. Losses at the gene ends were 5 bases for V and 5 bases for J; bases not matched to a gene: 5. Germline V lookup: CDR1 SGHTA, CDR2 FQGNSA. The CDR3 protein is CASSPGTSGDEQYF. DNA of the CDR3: TGTGCCAGCAGCCCCGGGACTAGCGGTGACGAGCAGTACTTC.

CDR3 in DNA: TGTGCCTGGAGCGAGGGCCCCCTCGAGCAGTACTTC. Translating gives CAWSEGPLEQYF. The V call is TRBV30, the J call TRBJ2-7; tentative D call: TRBD2 (5 bases). V was cut by 3 bases and J by 6 bases, with 12 bases left in between. The CDR3 has 12 residues. Germline CDR1 and CDR2: GTSNPN and SVGIG (reference sequence).

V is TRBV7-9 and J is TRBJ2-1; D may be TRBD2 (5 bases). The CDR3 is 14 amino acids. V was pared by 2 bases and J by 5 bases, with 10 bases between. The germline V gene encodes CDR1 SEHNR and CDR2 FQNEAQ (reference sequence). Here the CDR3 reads CASSLLSGNNEQFF. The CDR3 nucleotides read TGTGCCAGCAGCTTATTATCGGGAAACAATGAGCAGTTCTTC.

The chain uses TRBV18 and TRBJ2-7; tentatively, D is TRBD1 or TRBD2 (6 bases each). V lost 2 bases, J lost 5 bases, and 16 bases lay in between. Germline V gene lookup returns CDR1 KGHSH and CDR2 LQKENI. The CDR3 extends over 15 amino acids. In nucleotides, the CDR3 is TGTGCCAGCTCACCAGGGGGGATCAGGGGCCACGAGCAGTACTTC. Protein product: CASSPGGIRGHEQYF.

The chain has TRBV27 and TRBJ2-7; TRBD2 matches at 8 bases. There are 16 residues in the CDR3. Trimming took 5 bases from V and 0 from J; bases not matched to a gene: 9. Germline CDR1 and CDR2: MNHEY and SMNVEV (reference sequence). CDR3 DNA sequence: TGTGCCAGCAGTGCCGCCAGCGGGAGCCTCTCCTACGAGCAGTACTTC. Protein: CASSAASGSLSYEQYF.

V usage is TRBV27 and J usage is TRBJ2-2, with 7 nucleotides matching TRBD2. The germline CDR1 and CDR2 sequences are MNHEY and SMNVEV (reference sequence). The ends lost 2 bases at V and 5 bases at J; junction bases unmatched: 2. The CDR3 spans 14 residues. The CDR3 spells CASSLDGGTGELFF. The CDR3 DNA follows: TGTGCCAGCAGTTTAGACGGGGGGACCGGGGAGCTGTTTTTT.

In DNA, the CDR3 is TGTGCCAGCAGTTTGCGGACTCGTTCTAGCACAGATACGCAGTATTTT. Protein sequence: CASSLRTRSSTDTQYF. The V gene is TRBV28, the J gene TRBJ2-3; D perhaps matches TRBD2 (5 bases). The V and J ends lost 3 bases and 0 bases respectively, with 13 bases between them. Germline lookup yields CDR1 MDHEN and CDR2 SYDVKM. This CDR3 comprises 16 residues.

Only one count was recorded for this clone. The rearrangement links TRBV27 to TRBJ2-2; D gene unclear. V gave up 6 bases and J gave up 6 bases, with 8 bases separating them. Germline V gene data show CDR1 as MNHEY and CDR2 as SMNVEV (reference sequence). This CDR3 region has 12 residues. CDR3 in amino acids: CASSPFAGELFF. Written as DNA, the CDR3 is TGTGCCAGCAGCCCGTTTGCCGGGGAGCTGTTTTTT.

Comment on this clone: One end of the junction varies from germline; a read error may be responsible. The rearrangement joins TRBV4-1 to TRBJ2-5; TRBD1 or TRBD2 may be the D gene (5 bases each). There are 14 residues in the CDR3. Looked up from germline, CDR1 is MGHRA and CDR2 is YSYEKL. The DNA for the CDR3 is TGTGCCAGCAGCCGACTTAGTGGGGACGAGACCCAGTACTTC. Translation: CASSRLSGDETQYF.

The CDR3 reads CATSRDTVQGYGYTF. The CDR3 DNA sequence: TGTGCCACCAGCAGAGATACAGTACAGGGATATGGCTACACCTTC. V usage is TRBV15 and J usage is TRBJ1-2; D is perhaps TRBD1 (6 bases). There are 15 residues in the CDR3. Germline values: CDR1 LNHNV, CDR2 YYDKDF (reference sequence). Trimming took off 0 bases at V and 5 bases at J, with 13 bases between the two ends. The full variable domain, its missing parts supplied by reference TRBV15 and TRBJ1-2, is DAMVIQNPRYQVTQFGKPVTLSCSQTLNHNVMYWYQQKSSQAPKLLFHYYDKDFNNEADTPDNFQSRRPNTSFCFLDIRSPGLGDTAMYLCATSRDTVQGYGYTFGSGTRLTVV.